The subject of this entry is one T cell receptor beta chain. Its antigen is not identified. This sample is drawn from a study of regulatory dendritic cells for organ transplantation. Across the study: Regulatory dendritic cells were monocyte-derived, receiving vitamin D3 on days 0 and 4 and IL-10 on day 4.

The V gene's germline CDR1 is SEHNR and CDR2 FQNEAQ (reference sequence). The CDR3 consists of 16 residues. V lost 4 bases, J lost 3 bases, and 18 bases lay in between. Sequencing was performed with immunoSEQ multiplex PCR; in TCRdb, only in-frame clones are kept and a portion is missing. The table shows around 4,900 clones, with approximately 72% occurring only once. General study results and limits: Mature dendritic cells appeared to drive more memory CD8+ clonal expansion than regulatory ones. The authors noted considerable between-person heterogeneity in alloreactive memory CD8+ cells.

Sorted T cells were CFSE-labeled and cultured five to six days with allogeneic regulatory or mature dendritic cells at 1:10. Memory T cells were CD45RO+, naive were CD45RA+, sorted by FACS. The clonotype originates from a human donor in good health. Sequenced sample: memory CD8+ T cells from blood cultured with regulatory dendritic cells. Described subset: CD45RO+ memory T cells. The chain joins TRBV7-9 to TRBJ2-5; possible D gene TRBD2, 7 bases. CDR3 amino acids: CASSYTSGGSEETQYF. The CDR3, as DNA: TGTGCCAGCAGCTACACATCGGGGGGCAGCGAAGAGACCCAGTACTTC.